The 23 T cell receptor beta chains below were found in one sample sequenced in a study of early T cells in non-severe SARS-CoV-2 infection. TCRdb reprocessed the 5' RACE reads with MiXCR, giving one entry per CDR3 protein. Here the sample spans 87,000 or so distinct CDR3 sequences, approximately 15% being singletons. Sequencing input: whole blood. The receptors here all came from an adult who was a healthcare worker with PCR-confirmed SARS-CoV-2 infection or an uninfected control (not recorded which).

This clonotype was observed at least ten times. The V gene is TRBV15, the J gene TRBJ2-1, with TRBD1 identical over 7 bases. Trimming took 5 bases from V and 2 from J; bases not matched to a gene: 6. Germline values: CDR1 LNHNV, CDR2 YYDKDF (reference sequence). This CDR3 has 15 residues. The CDR3 sequence is CATSPDRDAYNEQFF. CDR3 DNA sequence: TGTGCCACCAGCCCTGACAGGGACGCCTACAATGAGCAGTTCTTC.

This clonotype has more than one count but fewer than ten. The V gene is TRBV7-2, the J gene TRBJ2-1, with no clear D. The CDR3 loop spans 13 amino acids. V lost 3 bases and J lost 9, with 12 bases in between. Per the germline V gene, CDR1 is SGHTA and CDR2 is FQGNSA. The CDR3 reads CASSFGSLGEQFF. In nucleotides, the CDR3 is TGTGCCAGCAGCTTTGGCTCCCTGGGTGAGCAGTTCTTC.

This clonotype occurred a few times. This sequence joins TRBV5-1 and TRBJ2-1; 9 positions agree with TRBD2. The CDR3 totals 17 residues. J was trimmed by 7 bases and V by 0 bases; bases with no gene match: 11. CDR1 and CDR2 (germline): SGHRS, YFSETQ. This CDR3 is CASSLDSGGSLYNEQFF. As DNA, the CDR3 is TGCGCCAGCAGCTTGGATAGCGGGGGCAGTTTGTATAATGAGCAGTTCTTC.

This clonotype has just a few counts. The V and J genes are TRBV19 and TRBJ1-5, with D possibly being TRBD1 (5 bases). V was pared by 3 bases and J by 1 base, with 10 bases between. The CDR3 has 15 amino acids. In germline, CDR1 is LNHDA, CDR2 SQIVND (reference sequence). In DNA form, the CDR3 reads TGTGCCAGTAGTATTGGGACTTTGAGCAATCAGCCCCAGCATTTT. Residues: CASSIGTLSNQPQHF.

This clonotype was found once. J is TRBJ1-5 and V is TRBV6-1; unclear D gene. The CDR3 runs to 13 residues. Trimming pared 7 bases from V and 3 bases from J, leaving 10 bases between. The germline gives CDR1 MNHNS, CDR2 SASEGT. CDR3: CASNSAPNQPQHF. The CDR3 bases are TGTGCCAGCAATTCCGCACCCAATCAGCCCCAGCATTTT.

Only a few counts were recorded for this clonotype. This chain uses TRBV9 with TRBJ1-6; D gene unclear. The CDR3 extends over 15 amino acids. Germline V CDR1 and CDR2: SGDLS, YYNGEE. V was pared by 3 bases and J by 8 bases, with 15 bases between. The CDR3 loop is CASSAGPGRYSPLHF. CDR3 nucleotides: TGTGCCAGCAGCGCCGGCCCCGGGAGGTATTCACCCCTCCACTTT. The full variable domain, with the rest looked up from reference TRBV9 and TRBJ1-6, is DSGVTQTPKHLITATGQRVTLRCSPRSGDLSVYWYQQSLDQGLQFLIQYYNGEERAKGNILERFSAQQFPDLHSELNLSSLELGDSALYFCASSAGPGRYSPLHFGNGTRLTVT.

This clonotype was seen ten or more times. J is TRBJ2-4 and V is TRBV6-6; D is uncertain. V dropped 2 bases and J dropped 2 bases, with 13 bases sitting between them. The CDR3 has 16 residues. CDR1 is MNHNY, CDR2 SVGAGI, per germline (reference sequence). The CDR3: CASSYEVQGSKNIQYF. DNA for the CDR3: TGTGCCAGCAGTTACGAGGTTCAAGGGTCCAAAAACATTCAGTACTTC.

The rearrangement joins TRBV5-4 to TRBJ1-4; D gene unclear. The CDR3 extends over 15 amino acids. The V end was cut by 2 bases, the J end by 0 bases, with 8 bases between. CDR1 is SGHNT and CDR2 is YYREEE in the germline V gene (reference sequence). DNA for the CDR3: TGTGCCAGCAGCTTCAGAGTTGCAACTAATGAAAAACTGTTTTTT. Translating it yields CASSFRVATNEKLFF.

This clonotype was counted at least ten times. The genes are TRBV6-5 and TRBJ1-2, with D unclear. Germline CDR1 is MNHEY and CDR2 is SVGAGI. This CDR3 contains 13 residues. Trimming shortened V by 7 bases and J by 6 bases, and 15 bases separated the two germline ends. CDR3 in amino acids: CASNRRWGDGYTF. CDR3 DNA: TGTGCCAGCAATAGACGGTGGGGAGATGGCTACACCTTC.

This clonotype was detected many times. V is TRBV7-2 and J is TRBJ2-2; D perhaps matches TRBD1 (6 bases). This CDR3 has 15 amino acids. V was cut by 2 bases and J by 4 bases, with 11 bases left in between. Germline-derived CDR1 and CDR2 are SGHTA and FQGNSA. The CDR3 DNA is TGTGCCAGCAGCTTACTTCTGGGGGCCACCGGGGAGCTGTTTTTT. Its translation is CASSLLLGATGELFF.

This clonotype was seen repeatedly, ten times or more. The gene calls are TRBV5-5 and TRBJ2-7, with 7 positions matching TRBD1. With 4 bases clipped from V and 5 bases from J, the junction kept 9 bases outside the gene matches. Germline V gene data show CDR1 as SGHKS and CDR2 as YYEKEE (reference sequence). CDR3 length: 14 amino acids. As DNA, the CDR3 is TGTGCCAGCAGCCGGACAGGCGGAGGCCACGAGCAGTACTTC. Protein sequence: CASSRTGGGHEQYF.

The sample holds a few counts of this clonotype. The chain has TRBV28 and TRBJ2-7; D remains unclear. The CDR3 is made up of 13 amino acids. V shed 6 bases and J shed 1 base, with 10 bases lying between them. Germline values: CDR1 MDHEN, CDR2 SYDVKM. CDR3 in DNA: TGTGCCAGCAGCTTCTCGCCGTCCTACGAGCAGTACTTC. This sequence encodes CASSFSPSYEQYF.

This clonotype was counted between two and nine times. The chain links TRBV10-3 to TRBJ2-3, with a possible D match to TRBD2 (6 bases). V was cut by 4 bases and J by 3 bases, with 17 bases left in between. Looked up from germline, CDR1 is ENHRY and CDR2 is SYGVKD. This CDR3 is built from 16 residues. CDR3 in DNA: TGTGCCATCAGTGGGGCCGGGACTCTGGATACAGATACGCAGTATTTT. Protein: CAISGAGTLDTDTQYF.

The chain has TRBV29-1 and TRBJ1-1, with 7 bases lining up with TRBD1. Germline CDR1 SQVTM, CDR2 ANQGSEA. This CDR3 region has 12 residues. The junction had 2 bases not matched to a gene; V was cut back by 4 bases and J by 3 bases. CDR3 sequence: CSVGQGDTEAFF. The CDR3 bases are TGCAGCGTTGGTCAGGGGGACACTGAAGCTTTCTTT. The whole variable domain, filled in from reference TRBV29-1 and TRBJ1-1, reads SAVISQKPSRDICQRGTSLTIQCQVDSQVTMMFWYRQQPGQSLTLIATANQGSEATYESGFVIDKFPISRPNLTFSTLTVSNMSPEDSSIYLCSVGQGDTEAFFGQGTRLTVV.

This clonotype was recorded a few times. The J gene is TRBJ1-4, the V gene TRBV27; D unresolved. Trimming pared 5 bases from V and 5 bases from J, leaving 6 bases between. From germline, CDR1 is MNHEY and CDR2 SMNVEV (reference sequence). The CDR3 has 12 amino acids. This CDR3 is CASSKTNEKLFF. The CDR3 bases are TGTGCCAGCAGTAAGACGAATGAAAAACTGTTTTTT.

This clonotype was found a few times. The chain links TRBV7-2 to TRBJ1-4; D gene uncertain. V was trimmed by 1 base and J by 0 bases, leaving 3 bases between them. There are 14 residues in the CDR3. Germline V gene sequence: CDR1 SGHTA, CDR2 FQGNSA. This chain's CDR3 is CASSLGATNEKLFF. CDR3 sequence (DNA): TGTGCCAGCAGCTTAGGAGCAACTAATGAAAAACTGTTTTTT. The full variable domain, rest sourced from reference TRBV7-2 and TRBJ1-4, is GAGVSQSPSNKVTEKGKDVELRCDPISGHTALYWYRQSLGQGLEFLIYFQGNSAPDKSGLPSDRFSAERTGGSVSTLTIQRTQQEDSAVYLCASSLGATNEKLFFGSGTQLSVL.

The chain joins TRBV29-1 to TRBJ2-3; D call uncertain. Deletions cut 3 bases from V and 1 base from J, with 11 bases between. The germline CDR1 and CDR2 sequences are SQVTM and ANQGSEA. This CDR3 is 14 amino acids long. CDR3 amino acids: CSVERQERTDTQYF. As DNA, the CDR3 is TGCAGCGTTGAGCGCCAGGAACGCACAGATACGCAGTATTTT.

Points on this clonotype: An end of the junction does not agree with germline; a read error may underlie this. The chain employs TRBV11-1 and TRBJ1-2; D remains unclear. The germline gives CDR1 SGHAT, CDR2 FQDESV (reference sequence). CDR3 length: 12 amino acids. The CDR3 here is CVSSARNYGYTF. For the CDR3, the DNA is TGTGTCAGCAGCGCTAGGAACTATGGCTACACCTTC. Full variable domain (outside the CDR3, taken from reference TRBV11-1 and TRBJ1-2): EAEVAQSPRYKITEKSQAVAFWCDPISGHATLYWYRQILGQGPELLVQFQDESVVDDSQLPKDRFSAERLKGVDSTLKIQPAELGDSAMYLCVSSARNYGYTFGSGTRLTVV.

This clonotype was seen only a few times. V gene TRBV2 combines with J gene TRBJ1-2, with D perhaps matching TRBD1 (5 bases). The V gene's germline CDR1 is SNHLY and CDR2 FYNNEI. Trimming removed 7 bases at V and 10 bases at J, with 34 bases between. This CDR3 has 18 amino acids. CDR3 DNA sequence: TGTGCCAGCAAGCTTTTTGGGGTTCAGGGTAAGCGCCCTGGCGTCTACACCTTC. Residues: CASKLFGVQGKRPGVYTF.

This clonotype was seen repeatedly, ten times or more. The V gene is TRBV13, the J gene TRBJ2-7, with 7 bases lining up with TRBD2. From germline, CDR1 is PRHDT and CDR2 FYEKMQ (reference sequence). The V segment lost 4 bases and the J segment 6 bases; nucleotides outside the gene matches: 12. This CDR3 has 15 residues. CDR3 region: CASSSRGRGQVEQYF. The CDR3 bases are TGTGCCAGCAGCTCCCGAGGGAGGGGCCAGGTCGAGCAGTACTTC.

The J gene is TRBJ2-1, the V gene TRBV27; D remains ambiguous. Trimming stripped 5 bases from V and 9 bases from J, with 20 bases between. Germline V CDR1 and CDR2: MNHEY, SMNVEV (reference sequence). The CDR3 loop spans 15 amino acids. The DNA of the CDR3 is TGTGCCAGCAGTGCCCGGTGGCCTCCTATCGTTGAGCAGTTCTTC. As protein: CASSARWPPIVEQFF.

The rearrangement links TRBV5-1 to TRBJ1-4; the D is unclear. V was pared by 3 bases and J by 6 bases, with 12 bases between. The CDR3 runs 14 residues. Germline V CDR1 and CDR2: SGHRS, YFSETQ. CDR3 bases: TGCGCCAGCAGCTCTAGGACGGGAGATGAAAAACTGTTTTTT. It codes for CASSSRTGDEKLFF.

This clonotype was picked up many times. The V gene is TRBV28, the J gene TRBJ2-3, with TRBD2 matching over 9 bases. There are 16 residues in the CDR3. J gave up 2 bases and V 3 bases, and 6 bases lay outside the gene matches. The germline V gene encodes CDR1 MDHEN and CDR2 SYDVKM. The CDR3 is CASSFGSGGLTDTQYF. CDR3 in DNA: TGTGCCAGCAGTTTCGGTAGCGGGGGACTCACAGATACGCAGTATTTT. The variable domain in full, completed from reference TRBV28 and TRBJ2-3, reads DVKVTQSSRYLVKRTGEKVFLECVQDMDHENMFWYRQDPGLGLRLIYFSYDVKMKEKGDIPEGYSVSREKKERFSLILESASTNQTSMYLCASSFGSGGLTDTQYFGPGTRLTVL.